The rows below give T cell receptor beta chains drawn from one sample of a study of blood T cell repertoires in COVID-19. TCRdb's copy holds only in-frame clones and misses some; the assay was immunoSEQ multiplex PCR. This table holds approximately 89,000 clones, 92% found once. Source material: peripheral blood. The receptors stem from a woman aged 55 to 70 with active COVID-19. The CDR3 runs from the conserved cysteine through the conserved F or W.

CASSLGGRRGEKLFF | 15 | TRBV7-2
CASSGTAQETQYF | 13 | TRBV27
CASNRGSNTDTQYF | 14 | TRBV2
CASSQVGQGFGGYTF | 15 | TRBV3-1/TRBV3-2
CASSFSGEGYTF | 12 | TRBV11-2
CASSQVYGRNTEAFF | 15 | TRBV14
CASSNRWQGADTQYF | 15 | TRBV5-4
CAISDRGLAGTFTDTQYF | 18 | TRBV10-3
CASSHDRANYGYTF | 14 | TRBV5-4
CASSGGFSGPQHF | 13 | TRBV28
CASSSLAGKGNEQFF | 15 | TRBV7-2
CASSPQTSNTEAFF | 14 | TRBV19
CASSQGQGSSLGEQYF | 16 | TRBV5-5
CASSLVAGGADTQYF | 15 | TRBV7-2
CASSLTSGTTDTQYF | 15 | TRBV19
CASSLSSSGANVLTF | 15 | TRBV7-3
CASSYQRGTEAFF | 13 | TRBV6-5
CASSGGDFGTQYF | 13 | TRBV7-3
CASSPQGGDTQYF | 13 | TRBV4-1
CASSPGLARADTQYF | 15 | TRBV6-5
CASSHRQGRASEAFF | 15 | TRBV19
CASSLGGQAQYEQYF | 15 | TRBV28
CASSLEGQGRGNTIYF | 16 | TRBV5-1
CASSRTGSYEQYF | 13 | TRBV11-2
CASSPQVRVSSYF | 13 | TRBV28
CASSLTRTLNTEAFF | 15 | TRBV7-2
CASSLKPSGGSYEQYF | 16 | TRBV27
CVSSGDRAYEQYF | 13 | TRBV5-6
CASSIEGGGLAKPDTQYF | 18 | TRBV19
CATSDLPGLYNEQFF | 15 | TRBV24-1
CASSGRTTVSTDTQYF | 16 | TRBV9
CASSLGTGVYNEQFF | 15 | TRBV5-1
CASSRVPGVGNQPQHF | 16 | TRBV27
CASSLAGQGAYEQYF | 15 | TRBV5-1
CSVEDSGTSTDTQYF | 15 | TRBV29-1
CASSPRDRRYTGELFF | 16 | TRBV19
CASSPRDTGTGELFF | 15 | TRBV18
CASRQGAGEQYF | 12 | TRBV6-6
CASSLGTGTYEQYF | 14 | TRBV11-2
CASSPSSGTSFSDTQYF | 17 | TRBV18
CAWSVQGGYGYTF | 13 | TRBV30
CASSSQGAGKNIQYF | 15 | TRBV28
CASSQELRALSGNTIYF | 17 | TRBV4-2
CASSYFEASFNEKLFF | 16 | TRBV6-2/TRBV6-3
CASAGTGSNQPQHF | 14 | TRBV19
CASSLETGHNSPLHF | 15 | TRBV11-2
CASSPQGVGSPLHF | 14 | TRBV7-9
CASSIRGQGERPQHF | 15 | TRBV19
CASSQDARSGNTIYF | 15 | TRBV4-3
CASSLPGQETQYF | 13 | TRBV11-2
CASGLGQGAYQPQHF | 15 | TRBV5-1
CAWSVLSRFVENTEAFF | 17 | TRBV30
CASSLRVASGYTRNEQFF | 18 | TRBV27
CATNETGTGGAYLNTEAFF | 19 | TRBV24-1
CASSYTRGREKLFF | 14 | TRBV6-5
CASSLDSSRGYEQYF | 15 | TRBV5-1